This T cell receptor beta chain was identified in a study of PD-1 blockade in mismatch repair-deficient tumors. Overall study context: Enrolled about 2013-2016, patients had progressing, pretreated mismatch repair-deficient cancers of about a dozen types.

V trimming: 0 bases; J trimming: 4 bases; junction bases outside the gene matches: 7. CDR1 is GTSNPN and CDR2 is SVGIG in the germline V gene (reference sequence). The CDR3 is 15 amino acids. Profiling relied on immunoSEQ multiplex PCR, and the TCRdb table lists in-frame clones only, not all of them. The data show some 120,000 clones, 88% seen once. Material: peripheral blood, obtained roughly 70 weeks after starting pembrolizumab. The TCR was taken from an adult with mismatch repair-deficient cancer. The V and J genes are TRBV30 and TRBJ2-7, with 9 bases aligning to TRBD1. DNA of the CDR3: TGTGCCTGGAGTGTAACTGACAGGGGGGAATACGAGCAGTACTTC. This sequence encodes CAWSVTDRGEYEQYF.